This TCR beta chain stems from a study of OX40 agonist ivuxolimab in advanced cancers. TCRdb's copy holds only in-frame clones and misses some; the assay was immunoSEQ multiplex PCR. Of about 90,000 clones in the sample, 90% are singletons; the top ten hold about 0.16%. CDR1 and CDR2 (germline): MNHEY, SMNVEV (reference sequence). This CDR3 is 16 amino acids long. V lost 2 bases and J lost 5, with 16 bases in between. Material: CD4+ or CD8+ T cells sorted from blood, obtained in a trial of the OX40 agonist ivuxolimab. The genes are TRBV27 and TRBJ2-4; TRBD1 is a possible D gene (6 bases). This receptor was identified in an adult with an advanced solid tumor such as melanoma, head and neck, liver or kidney cancer. In nucleotides, the CDR3 is TGTGCCAGCAGTTTAGGTCCAGGGGCAGGGGAAAACATTCAGTACTTC. It yields the protein CASSLGPGAGENIQYF.